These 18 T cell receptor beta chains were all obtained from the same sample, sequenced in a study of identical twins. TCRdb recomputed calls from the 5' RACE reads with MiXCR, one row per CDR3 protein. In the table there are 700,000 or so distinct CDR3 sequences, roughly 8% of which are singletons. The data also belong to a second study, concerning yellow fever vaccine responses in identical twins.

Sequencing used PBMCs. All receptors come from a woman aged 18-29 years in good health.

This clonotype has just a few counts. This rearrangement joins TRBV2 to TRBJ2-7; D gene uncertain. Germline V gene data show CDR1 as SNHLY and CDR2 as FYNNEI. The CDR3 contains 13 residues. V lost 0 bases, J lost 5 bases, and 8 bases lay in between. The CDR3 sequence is CASSEATPDEQYF. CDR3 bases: TGTGCCAGCAGTGAAGCGACCCCGGACGAGCAGTACTTC.

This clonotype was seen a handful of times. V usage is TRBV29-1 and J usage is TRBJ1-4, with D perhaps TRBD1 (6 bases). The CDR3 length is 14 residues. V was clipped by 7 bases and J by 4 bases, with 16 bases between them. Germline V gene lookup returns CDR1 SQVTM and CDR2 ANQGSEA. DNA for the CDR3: TGCAGCGCGCACGTGGCGGGACATAATGAAAAACTGTTTTTT. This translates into CSAHVAGHNEKLFF.

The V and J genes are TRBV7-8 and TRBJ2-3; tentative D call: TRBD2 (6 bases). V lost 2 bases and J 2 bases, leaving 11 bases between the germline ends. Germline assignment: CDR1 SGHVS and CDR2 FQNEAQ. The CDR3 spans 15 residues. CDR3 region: CASSLRTTFTDTQYF. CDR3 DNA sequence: TGTGCCAGCAGCTTAAGGACTACGTTCACAGATACGCAGTATTTT.

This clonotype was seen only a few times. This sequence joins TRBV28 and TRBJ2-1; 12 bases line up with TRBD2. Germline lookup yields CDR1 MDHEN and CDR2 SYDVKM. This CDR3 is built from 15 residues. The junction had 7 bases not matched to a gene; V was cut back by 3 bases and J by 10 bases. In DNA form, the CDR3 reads TGTGCCAGCAGTTTTGCTAGCGGGAGGGCCGGGGAGCAGTTCTTC. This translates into CASSFASGRAGEQFF. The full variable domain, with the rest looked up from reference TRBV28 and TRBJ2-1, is DVKVTQSSRYLVKRTGEKVFLECVQDMDHENMFWYRQDPGLGLRLIYFSYDVKMKEKGDIPEGYSVSREKKERFSLILESASTNQTSMYLCASSFASGRAGEQFFGPGTRLTVL.

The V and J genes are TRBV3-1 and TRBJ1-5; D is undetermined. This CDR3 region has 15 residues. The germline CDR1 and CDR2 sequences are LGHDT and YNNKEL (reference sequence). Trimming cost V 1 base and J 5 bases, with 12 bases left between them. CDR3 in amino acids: CASSQVPIVDQPQHF. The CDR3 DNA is TGTGCCAGCAGCCAAGTTCCGATTGTCGATCAGCCCCAGCATTTT.

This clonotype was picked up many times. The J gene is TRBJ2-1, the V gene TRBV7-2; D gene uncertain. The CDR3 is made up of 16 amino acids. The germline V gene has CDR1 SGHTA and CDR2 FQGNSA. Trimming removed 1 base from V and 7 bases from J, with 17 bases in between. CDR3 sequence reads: CASSLVMGYLGNEQFF. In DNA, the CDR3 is TGTGCCAGCAGCTTAGTTATGGGATACCTGGGGAATGAGCAGTTCTTC.

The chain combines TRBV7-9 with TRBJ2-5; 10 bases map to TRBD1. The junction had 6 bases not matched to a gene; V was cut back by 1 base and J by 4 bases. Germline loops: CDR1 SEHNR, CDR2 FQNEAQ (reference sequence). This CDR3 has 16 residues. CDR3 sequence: CASSLDGTGVAETQYF. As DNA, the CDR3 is TGTGCCAGCAGCTTAGACGGGACAGGGGTGGCAGAGACCCAGTACTTC.

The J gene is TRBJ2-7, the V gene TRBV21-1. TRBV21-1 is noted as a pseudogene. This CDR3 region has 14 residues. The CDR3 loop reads CASSKVTSRYEQYF. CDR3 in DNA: TGTGCCAGCAGCAAAGTAACGAGTCGCTACGAGCAGTACTTC.

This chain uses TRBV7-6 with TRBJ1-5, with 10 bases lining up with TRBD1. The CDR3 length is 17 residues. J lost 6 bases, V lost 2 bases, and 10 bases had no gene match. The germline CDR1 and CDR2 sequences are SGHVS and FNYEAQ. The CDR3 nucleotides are TGTGCCAGCAGCTTAACGACAGGGGGCCCCTACGGTCAGCCCCAGCATTTT. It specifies CASSLTTGGPYGQPQHF.

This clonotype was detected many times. The CDR3 DNA is TGTGCCAGCAGCCTATCACCGGGACAGGGTTCATACGAGCAGTACTTC. Translation gives CASSLSPGQGSYEQYF. This chain joins TRBV4-2 and TRBJ2-7; 9 nucleotides match TRBD1. V was pared by 4 bases and J by 4 bases, with 11 bases of the junction left unmatched. CDR1 and CDR2 from the germline V gene are LGHNA and YNFKEQ. The CDR3 runs 16 residues.

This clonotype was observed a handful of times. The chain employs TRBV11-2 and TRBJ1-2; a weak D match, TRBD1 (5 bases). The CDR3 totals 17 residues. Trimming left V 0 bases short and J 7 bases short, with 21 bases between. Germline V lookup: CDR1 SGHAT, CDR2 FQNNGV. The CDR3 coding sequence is TGTGCCAGCAGCTTAGACGGGACTCCCGCGCGTATTCCTGGCTACACCTTC. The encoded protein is CASSLDGTPARIPGYTF. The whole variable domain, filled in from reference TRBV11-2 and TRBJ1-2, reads EAGVAQSPRYKIIEKRQSVAFWCNPISGHATLYWYQQILGQGPKLLIQFQNNGVVDDSQLPKDRFSAERLKGVDSTLKIQPAKLEDSAVYLCASSLDGTPARIPGYTFGSGTRLTVV.

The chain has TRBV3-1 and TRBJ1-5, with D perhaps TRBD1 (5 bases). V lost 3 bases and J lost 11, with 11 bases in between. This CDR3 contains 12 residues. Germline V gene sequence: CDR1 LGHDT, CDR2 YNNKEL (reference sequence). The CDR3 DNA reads TGTGCCAGCAGCCAGGGGGAGAGGACCCAGCATTTT. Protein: CASSQGERTQHF.

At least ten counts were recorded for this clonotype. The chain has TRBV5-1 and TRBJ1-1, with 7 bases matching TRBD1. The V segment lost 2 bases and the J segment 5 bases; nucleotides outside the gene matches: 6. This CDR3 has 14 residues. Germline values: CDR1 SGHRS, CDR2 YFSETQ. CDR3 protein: CASSLGGAGTEAFF. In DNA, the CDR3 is TGCGCCAGCAGCTTAGGGGGCGCGGGGACTGAAGCTTTCTTT. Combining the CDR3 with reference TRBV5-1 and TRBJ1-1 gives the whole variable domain KAGVTQTPRYLIKTRGQQVTLSCSPISGHRSVSWYQQTPGQGLQFLFEYFSETQRNKGNFPGRFSGRQFSNSRSEMNVSTLELGDSALYLCASSLGGAGTEAFFGQGTRLTVV.

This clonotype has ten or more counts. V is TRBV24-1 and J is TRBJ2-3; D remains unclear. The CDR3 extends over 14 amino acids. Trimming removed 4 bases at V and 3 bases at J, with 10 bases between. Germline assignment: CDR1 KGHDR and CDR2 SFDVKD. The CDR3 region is CATSDQYRTDTQYF. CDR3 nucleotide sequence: TGTGCCACCAGTGACCAATACAGAACAGATACGCAGTATTTT.

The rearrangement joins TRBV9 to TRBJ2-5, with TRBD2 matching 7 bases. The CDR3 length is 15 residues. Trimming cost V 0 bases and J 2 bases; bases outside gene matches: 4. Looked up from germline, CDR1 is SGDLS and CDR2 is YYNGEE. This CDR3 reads CASSVEAAGQETQYF. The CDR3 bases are TGTGCCAGCAGCGTAGAAGCAGCGGGACAAGAGACCCAGTACTTC.

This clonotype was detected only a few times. The chain's CDR3 is CSARAQRTVQETQYF. CDR3 in DNA: TGCAGTGCTAGAGCACAACGGACAGTACAAGAGACCCAGTACTTC. This chain links TRBV20-1 with TRBJ2-5, with TRBD1 as a possible D gene (6 bases). Per the germline V gene, CDR1 is DFQATT and CDR2 is SNEGSKA (reference sequence). V lost 1 base, J lost 2 bases, and 14 bases lay in between. The CDR3 spans 15 residues.

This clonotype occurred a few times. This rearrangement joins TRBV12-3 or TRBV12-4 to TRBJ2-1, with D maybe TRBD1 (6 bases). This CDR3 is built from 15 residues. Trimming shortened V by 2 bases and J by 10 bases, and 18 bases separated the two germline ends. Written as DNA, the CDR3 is TGTGCCAGCAGTTTAATTATAGGCGGCGGACAGGAGCAGTTCTTC. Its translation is CASSLIIGGGQEQFF.

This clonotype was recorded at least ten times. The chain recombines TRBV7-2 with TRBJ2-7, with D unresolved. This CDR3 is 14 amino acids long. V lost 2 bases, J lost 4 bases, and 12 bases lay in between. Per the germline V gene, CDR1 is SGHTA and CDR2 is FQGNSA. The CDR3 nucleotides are TGTGCCAGCAGCTTATTTCGTACGGTGTACGAGCAGTACTTC. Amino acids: CASSLFRTVYEQYF.